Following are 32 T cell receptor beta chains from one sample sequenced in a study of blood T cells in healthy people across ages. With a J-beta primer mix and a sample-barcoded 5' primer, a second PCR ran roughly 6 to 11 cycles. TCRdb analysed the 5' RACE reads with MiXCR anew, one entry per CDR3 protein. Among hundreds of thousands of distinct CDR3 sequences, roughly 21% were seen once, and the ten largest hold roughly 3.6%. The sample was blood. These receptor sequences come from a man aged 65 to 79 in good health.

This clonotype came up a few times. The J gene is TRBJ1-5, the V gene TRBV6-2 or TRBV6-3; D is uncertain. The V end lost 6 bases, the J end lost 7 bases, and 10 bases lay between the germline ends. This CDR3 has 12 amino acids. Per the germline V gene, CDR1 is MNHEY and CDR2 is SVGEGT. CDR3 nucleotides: TGTGCCAGCAGACCCGGAGGACAGCCCCAGCATTTT. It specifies CASRPGGQPQHF.

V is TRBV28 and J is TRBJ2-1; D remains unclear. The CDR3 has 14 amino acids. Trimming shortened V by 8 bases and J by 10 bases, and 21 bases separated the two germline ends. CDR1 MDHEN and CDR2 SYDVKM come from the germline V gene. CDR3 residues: CASGPLALHSEQFF. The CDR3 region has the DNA TGTGCCAGCGGTCCCCTTGCGCTCCATTCGGAGCAGTTCTTC.

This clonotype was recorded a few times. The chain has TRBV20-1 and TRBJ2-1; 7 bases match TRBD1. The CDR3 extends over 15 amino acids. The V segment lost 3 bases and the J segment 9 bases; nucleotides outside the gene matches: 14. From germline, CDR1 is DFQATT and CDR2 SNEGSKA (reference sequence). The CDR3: CSARGQSNTVVEQFF. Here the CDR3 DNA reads TGCAGTGCTAGGGGACAGTCAAACACTGTGGTTGAGCAGTTCTTC.

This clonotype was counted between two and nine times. The CDR3 bases are TGTGCCAGCAGCAAATGTACCAAAAACATTCAGTACTTC. The encoded protein is CASSKCTKNIQYF. The chain is built from TRBV21-1 and TRBJ2-4. TRBV21-1 is designated a pseudogene. CDR3 length: 13 amino acids.

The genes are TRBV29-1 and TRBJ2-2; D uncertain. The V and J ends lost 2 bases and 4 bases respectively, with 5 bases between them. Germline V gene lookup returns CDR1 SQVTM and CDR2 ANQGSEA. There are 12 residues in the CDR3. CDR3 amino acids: CSVEHATGELFF. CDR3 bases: TGCAGCGTTGAACACGCCACCGGGGAGCTGTTTTTT.

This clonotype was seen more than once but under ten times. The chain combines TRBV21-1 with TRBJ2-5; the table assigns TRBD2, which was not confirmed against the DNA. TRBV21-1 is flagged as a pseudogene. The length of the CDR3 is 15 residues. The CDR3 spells CASSQTVAAGETQYF. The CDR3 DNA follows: TGTGCCAGCAGCCAAACGGTGGCGGCGGGAGAGACCCAGTACTTC.

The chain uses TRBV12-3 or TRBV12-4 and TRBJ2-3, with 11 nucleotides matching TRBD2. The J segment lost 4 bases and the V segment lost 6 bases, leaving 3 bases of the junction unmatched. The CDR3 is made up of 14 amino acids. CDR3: CASSRSGRADTQYF. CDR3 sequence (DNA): TGTGCCAGCAGCCGTAGCGGGAGGGCAGATACGCAGTATTTT.

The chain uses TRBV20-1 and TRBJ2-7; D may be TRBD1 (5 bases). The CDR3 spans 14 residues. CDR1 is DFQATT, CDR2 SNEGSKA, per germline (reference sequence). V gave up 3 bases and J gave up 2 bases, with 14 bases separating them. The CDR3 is CSASAQGKTYEQYF. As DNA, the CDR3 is TGCAGTGCTAGTGCGCAGGGAAAAACCTACGAGCAGTACTTC.

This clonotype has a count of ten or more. CDR3 region: CSVSFFKGGPSYEQYF. The CDR3 bases are TGCAGCGTTAGTTTTTTTAAGGGAGGGCCTTCCTACGAGCAGTACTTC. V and J are TRBV29-1 and TRBJ2-7; 7 bases line up with TRBD2. This CDR3 has 16 amino acids. CDR1 is SQVTM, CDR2 ANQGSEA, per germline. V was pared by 5 bases and J by 1 base, with 14 bases of the junction left unmatched.

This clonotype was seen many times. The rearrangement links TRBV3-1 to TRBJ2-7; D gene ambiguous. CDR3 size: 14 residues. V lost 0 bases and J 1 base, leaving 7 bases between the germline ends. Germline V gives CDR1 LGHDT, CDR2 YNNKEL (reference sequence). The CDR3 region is CASSQDPESYEQYF. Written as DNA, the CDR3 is TGTGCCAGCAGCCAAGATCCGGAGTCCTACGAGCAGTACTTC.

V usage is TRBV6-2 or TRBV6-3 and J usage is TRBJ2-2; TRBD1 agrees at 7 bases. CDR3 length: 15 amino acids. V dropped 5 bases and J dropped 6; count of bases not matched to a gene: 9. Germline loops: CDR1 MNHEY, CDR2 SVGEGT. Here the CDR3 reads CASSITGVFAGELFF. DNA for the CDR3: TGTGCCAGCAGTATAACAGGGGTTTTTGCCGGGGAGCTGTTTTTT.

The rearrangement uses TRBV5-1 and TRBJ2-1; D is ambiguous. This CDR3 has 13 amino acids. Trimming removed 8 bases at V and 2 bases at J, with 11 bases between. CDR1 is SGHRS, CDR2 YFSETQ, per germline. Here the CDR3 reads CASGKNPYNEQFF. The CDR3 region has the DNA TGCGCCAGTGGGAAGAACCCCTACAATGAGCAGTTCTTC.

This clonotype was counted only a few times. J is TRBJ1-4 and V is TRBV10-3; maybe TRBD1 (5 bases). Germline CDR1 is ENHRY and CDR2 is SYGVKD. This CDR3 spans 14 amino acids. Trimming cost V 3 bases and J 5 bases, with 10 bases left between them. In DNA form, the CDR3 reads TGTGCCATCAGTGAACGGGCAGGGAATGAAAAACTGTTTTTT. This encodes CAISERAGNEKLFF.

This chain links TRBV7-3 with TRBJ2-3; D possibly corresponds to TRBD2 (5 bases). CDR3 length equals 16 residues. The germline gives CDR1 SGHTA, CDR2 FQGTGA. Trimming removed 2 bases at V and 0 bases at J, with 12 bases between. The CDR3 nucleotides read TGTGCCAGCAGCTTACAGGCTAGCCTGAGCACAGATACGCAGTATTTT. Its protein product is CASSLQASLSTDTQYF.

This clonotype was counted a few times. The CDR3 reads CASSVDGTSVNTGELFF. The CDR3 DNA reads TGTGCCAGCAGCGTAGACGGGACTAGCGTGAACACCGGGGAGCTGTTTTTT. This sequence joins TRBV9 and TRBJ2-2, with TRBD2 matching 10 bases. V dropped 0 bases and J dropped 1; count of bases not matched to a gene: 3. The germline gives CDR1 SGDLS, CDR2 YYNGEE. This CDR3 contains 17 residues.

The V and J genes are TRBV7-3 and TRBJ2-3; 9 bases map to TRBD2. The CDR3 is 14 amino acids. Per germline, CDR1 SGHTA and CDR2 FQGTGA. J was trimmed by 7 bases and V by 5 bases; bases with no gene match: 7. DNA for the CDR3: TGTGCCAGCAGCCCGACTAGCGGCTCTCATACGCAGTATTTT. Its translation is CASSPTSGSHTQYF.

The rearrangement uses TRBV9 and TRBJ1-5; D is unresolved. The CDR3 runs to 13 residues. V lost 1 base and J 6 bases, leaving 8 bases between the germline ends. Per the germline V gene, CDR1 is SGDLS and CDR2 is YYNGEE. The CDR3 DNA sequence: TGTGCCAGCAGCGTAACCGCCTCTCAGCCCCAGCATTTT. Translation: CASSVTASQPQHF.

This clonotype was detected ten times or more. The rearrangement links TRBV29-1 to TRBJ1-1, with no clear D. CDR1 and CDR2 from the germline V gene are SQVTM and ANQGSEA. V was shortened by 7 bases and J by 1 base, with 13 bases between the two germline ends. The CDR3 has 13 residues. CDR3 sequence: CSALEDTNTEAFF. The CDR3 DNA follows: TGCAGCGCCCTGGAGGATACGAACACTGAAGCTTTCTTT. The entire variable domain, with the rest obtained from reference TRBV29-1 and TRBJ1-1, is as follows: SAVISQKPSRDICQRGTSLTIQCQVDSQVTMMFWYRQQPGQSLTLIATANQGSEATYESGFVIDKFPISRPNLTFSTLTVSNMSPEDSSIYLCSALEDTNTEAFFGQGTRLTVV.

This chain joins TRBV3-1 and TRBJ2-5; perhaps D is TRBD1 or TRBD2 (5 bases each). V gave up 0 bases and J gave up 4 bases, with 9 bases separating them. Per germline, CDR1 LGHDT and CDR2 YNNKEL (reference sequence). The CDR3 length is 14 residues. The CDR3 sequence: CASSQDLGTETQYF. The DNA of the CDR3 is TGTGCCAGCAGCCAAGATTTAGGGACAGAGACCCAGTACTTC.

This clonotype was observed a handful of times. In DNA form, the CDR3 reads TGTGCCAGCAGCCAAGACAGGGAACATGAGCAGTTCTTC. It codes for CASSQDREHEQFF. This rearrangement joins TRBV3-1 to TRBJ2-1, with D maybe TRBD1 (5 bases). V dropped 0 bases and J dropped 8 bases, with 8 bases sitting between them. Germline values: CDR1 LGHDT, CDR2 YNNKEL (reference sequence). This CDR3 is built from 13 residues.

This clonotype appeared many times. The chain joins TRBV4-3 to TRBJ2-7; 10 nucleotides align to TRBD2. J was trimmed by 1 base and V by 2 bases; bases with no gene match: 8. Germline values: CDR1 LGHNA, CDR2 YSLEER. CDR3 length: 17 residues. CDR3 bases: TGCGCCAGCAGCCAAACTGTACTAGCGGGGAGGTCCTACGAGCAGTACTTC. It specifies CASSQTVLAGRSYEQYF.

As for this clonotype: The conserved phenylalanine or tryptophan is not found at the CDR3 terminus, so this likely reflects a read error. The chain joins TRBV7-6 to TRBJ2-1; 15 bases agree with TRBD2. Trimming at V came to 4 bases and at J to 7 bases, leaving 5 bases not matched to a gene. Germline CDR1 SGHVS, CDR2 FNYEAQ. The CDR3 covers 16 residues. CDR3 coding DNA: TGTGCCAGCAGCTCAGGACTAGCGGGAGGGGAAAATGAGCAGTTCTCC. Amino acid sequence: CASSSGLAGGENEQFS.

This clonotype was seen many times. CDR3 protein: CASSSTLANNEQFF. CDR3 coding DNA: TGTGCCAGCAGCTCCACCTTGGCCAACAATGAGCAGTTCTTC. This chain links TRBV21-1 with TRBJ2-1. TRBV21-1 is an annotated pseudogene. This CDR3 comprises 14 residues.

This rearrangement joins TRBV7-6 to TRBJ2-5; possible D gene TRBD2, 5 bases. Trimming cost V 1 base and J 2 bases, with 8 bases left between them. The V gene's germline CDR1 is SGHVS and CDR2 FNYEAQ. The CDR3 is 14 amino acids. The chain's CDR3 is CASSLGRAQETQYF. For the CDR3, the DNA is TGTGCCAGCAGCTTAGGGCGGGCTCAAGAGACCCAGTACTTC.

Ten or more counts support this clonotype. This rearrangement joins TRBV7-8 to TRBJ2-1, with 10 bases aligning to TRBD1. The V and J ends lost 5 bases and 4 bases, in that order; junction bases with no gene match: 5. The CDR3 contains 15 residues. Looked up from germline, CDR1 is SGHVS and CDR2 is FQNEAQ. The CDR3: CASSQGQGEYNEQFF. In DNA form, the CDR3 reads TGTGCCAGCAGCCAAGGACAGGGGGAATACAATGAGCAGTTCTTC.

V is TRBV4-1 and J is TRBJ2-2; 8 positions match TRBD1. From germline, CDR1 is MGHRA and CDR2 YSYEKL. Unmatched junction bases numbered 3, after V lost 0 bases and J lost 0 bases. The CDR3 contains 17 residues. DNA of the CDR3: TGCGCCAGCAGCCAAGAGGCAGGGGGCTCGAACACCGGGGAGCTGTTTTTT. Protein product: CASSQEAGGSNTGELFF.

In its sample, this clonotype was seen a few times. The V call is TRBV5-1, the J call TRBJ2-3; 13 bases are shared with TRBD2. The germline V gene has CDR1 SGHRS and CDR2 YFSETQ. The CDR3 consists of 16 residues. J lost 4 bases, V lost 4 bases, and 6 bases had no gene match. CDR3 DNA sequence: TGCGCCAGCAGCGCCGATGGACTAGCGGGGGCAGATACGCAGTATTTT. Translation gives CASSADGLAGADTQYF. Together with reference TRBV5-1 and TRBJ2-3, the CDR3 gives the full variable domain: KAGVTQTPRYLIKTRGQQVTLSCSPISGHRSVSWYQQTPGQGLQFLFEYFSETQRNKGNFPGRFSGRQFSNSRSEMNVSTLELGDSALYLCASSADGLAGADTQYFGPGTRLTVL.

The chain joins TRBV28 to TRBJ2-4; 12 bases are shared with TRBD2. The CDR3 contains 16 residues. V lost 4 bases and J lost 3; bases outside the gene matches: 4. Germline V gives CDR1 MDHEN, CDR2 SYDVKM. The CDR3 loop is CASSSLAGGDKNIQYF. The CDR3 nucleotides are TGTGCCAGCAGTTCTCTAGCGGGAGGGGACAAAAACATTCAGTACTTC.

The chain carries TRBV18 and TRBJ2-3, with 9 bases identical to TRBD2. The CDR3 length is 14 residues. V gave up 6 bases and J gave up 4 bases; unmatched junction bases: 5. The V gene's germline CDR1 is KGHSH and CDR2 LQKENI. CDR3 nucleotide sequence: TGTGCCAGCTCTAGCGGGAGCGGCGCAGATACGCAGTATTTT. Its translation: CASSSGSGADTQYF.

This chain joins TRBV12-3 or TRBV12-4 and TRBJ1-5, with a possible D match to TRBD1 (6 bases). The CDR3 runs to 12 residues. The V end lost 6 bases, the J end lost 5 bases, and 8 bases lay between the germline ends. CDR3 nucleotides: TGTGCCAGCAGGGCAGGGGATCAGCCCCAGCATTTT. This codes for CASRAGDQPQHF.

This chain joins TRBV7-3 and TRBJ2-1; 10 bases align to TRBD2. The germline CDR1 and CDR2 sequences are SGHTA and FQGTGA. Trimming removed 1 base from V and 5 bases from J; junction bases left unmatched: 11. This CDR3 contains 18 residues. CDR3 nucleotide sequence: TGTGCCAGCAGCTTAAATCTCCGACTAGCGGGCGCCAACAATGAGCAGTTCTTC. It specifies CASSLNLRLAGANNEQFF. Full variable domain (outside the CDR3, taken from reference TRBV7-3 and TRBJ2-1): GAGVSQTPSNKVTEKGKYVELRCDPISGHTALYWYRQSLGQGPEFLIYFQGTGAADDSGLPNDRFFAVRPEGSVSTLKIQRTERGDSAVYLCASSLNLRLAGANNEQFFGPGTRLTVL.

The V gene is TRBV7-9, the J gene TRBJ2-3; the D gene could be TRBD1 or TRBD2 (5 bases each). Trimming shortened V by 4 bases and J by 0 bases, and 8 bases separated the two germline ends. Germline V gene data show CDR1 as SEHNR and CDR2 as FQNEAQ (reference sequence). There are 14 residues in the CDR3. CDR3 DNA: TGTGCCAGCAGCTACTGGGACAGCACAGATACGCAGTATTTT. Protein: CASSYWDSTDTQYF.